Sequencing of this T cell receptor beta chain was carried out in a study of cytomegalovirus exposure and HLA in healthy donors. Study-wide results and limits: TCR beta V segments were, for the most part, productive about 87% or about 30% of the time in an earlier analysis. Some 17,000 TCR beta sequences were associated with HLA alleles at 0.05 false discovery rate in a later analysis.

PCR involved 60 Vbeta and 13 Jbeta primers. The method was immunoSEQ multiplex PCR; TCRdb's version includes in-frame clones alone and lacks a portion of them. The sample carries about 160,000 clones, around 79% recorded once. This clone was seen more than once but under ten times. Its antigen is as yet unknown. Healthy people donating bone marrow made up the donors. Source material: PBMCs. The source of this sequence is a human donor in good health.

The CDR3: CASSANPSDSHYGYTF. CDR3 DNA: TGTGCCAGCAGCGCTAATCCCTCGGACAGCCACTATGGCTACACCTTC. The chain couples TRBV13 to TRBJ1-2; possible D gene TRBD1, 6 bases. The CDR3 contains 16 residues. CDR1 and CDR2 (germline): PRHDT, FYEKMQ (reference sequence). The V and J ends lost 5 bases and 3 bases respectively, with 19 bases between them.